This T cell receptor (beta chain) was retrieved from a study of shared clonotypes between healthy human individuals. Overall study findings and caveats: Incomplete sequencing of sorted subsets was indicated by rarefaction despite large depth. Naive subsets generally exceeded memory subsets in estimated richness.

The CDR3 contains 13 residues. The V end lost 4 bases, the J end lost 8 bases, and 12 bases lay between the germline ends. Germline V gene data show CDR1 as LNHDA and CDR2 as SQIVND (reference sequence). Data came from immunoSEQ multiplex PCR; TCRdb stores just in-frame clones and leaves some out. The data show more than 550,000 clones, 72% seen once. As for this clone: The antigen is not known.

The sequence derives from a woman in her 30s in good health. This chain links TRBV19 with TRBJ2-1; D is perhaps TRBD2 (7 bases). The specimen was memory CD4+ T cells sorted from blood. The subset is: CD45RA-negative fraction. For the CDR3, the DNA is TGTGCCAGTAGTACCCCGGGGGGCGATGAGCAGTTCTTC. Protein product: CASSTPGGDEQFF.